One sample yielded the 23 T cell receptor beta chains listed below, sequenced in a study of T-cell reconstitution after alpha-beta-depleted transplantation in children. Unique molecular identifiers were incorporated into the prepared TCRbeta library. TCRdb fed the PCR reads into MiXCR, producing one record per CDR3 protein. Of about 900,000 distinct CDR3 sequences listed, roughly 29% are singletons. The source material was PBMCs, mostly from graft donor cells, sampled 360 days after TCRalphabeta/CD19-depleted stem cell transplant. These receptors originate from a boy in the first two years of life who had a stem cell transplant for SCID, so the T cells may come from the graft donor.

This chain connects TRBV5-6 to TRBJ2-7; D remains unclear. The CDR3 length is 16 residues. Germline lookup yields CDR1 SGHDT and CDR2 YYEEEE. V was trimmed by 5 bases and J by 1 base, leaving 19 bases between them. The CDR3 reads CASSWGGKSGSYEQYF. CDR3 DNA: TGTGCCAGCAGTTGGGGTGGTAAGTCAGGTTCCTACGAGCAGTACTTC.

This clonotype was found a few times. This rearrangement joins TRBV19 to TRBJ1-4, with D maybe TRBD1 (5 bases). Trimming left V 6 bases short and J 7 bases short, with 18 bases between. The CDR3 runs 15 residues. Germline V CDR1 and CDR2: LNHDA, SQIVND (reference sequence). CDR3 region: CASSSTSAGVEKLFF. The CDR3 DNA follows: TGTGCCAGTAGCTCAACATCGGCGGGGGTTGAAAAACTGTTTTTT.

This clonotype was seen more than once but under ten times. V gene TRBV20-1 combines with J gene TRBJ1-5, with 7 bases that match TRBD1. CDR1 is DFQATT and CDR2 is SNEGSKA in the germline V gene (reference sequence). The CDR3 is made up of 16 amino acids. After removal of 3 bases from V and 5 bases from J, the junction contained 13 bases not matched to a gene. CDR3 region: CSARDQSGQRDQPQHF. The CDR3 DNA follows: TGCAGTGCTAGGGATCAGTCGGGACAGAGAGATCAGCCCCAGCATTTT.

There are a few counts of this clonotype. The V gene is TRBV12-3 or TRBV12-4, the J gene TRBJ2-3; perhaps TRBD2 as D (6 bases). Trimming took 3 bases from V and 1 from J, leaving 14 bases between them. The CDR3 spans 16 residues. As DNA, the CDR3 is TGTGCCAGCAGTTTTTGGGGGACTTCCCGCACAGATACGCAGTATTTT. Translation gives CASSFWGTSRTDTQYF.

This clonotype turned up a few times. This sequence joins TRBV18 and TRBJ2-1; 12 bases match TRBD1. CDR3 length: 14 amino acids. CDR1 and CDR2 from the germline V gene are KGHSH and LQKENI. With 3 bases clipped from V and 9 bases from J, the junction kept 3 bases outside the gene matches. The DNA for the CDR3 is TGTGCCAGCTCACCGGGACAGGGGGCGCTTGAGCAGTTCTTC. It translates to CASSPGQGALEQFF.

This clonotype came up a few times. V usage is TRBV29-1 and J usage is TRBJ2-7; 9 bases are a match to TRBD1. There are 14 residues in the CDR3. Per germline, CDR1 SQVTM and CDR2 ANQGSEA. V gave up 3 bases and J gave up 2 bases; unmatched junction bases: 5. The CDR3 protein is CSVDVGTGPYEQYF. The DNA for the CDR3 is TGCAGCGTTGATGTCGGGACAGGGCCCTACGAGCAGTACTTC.

This clonotype has only one observation. This sequence joins TRBV7-2 and TRBJ1-6; D not certain. The CDR3 runs to 12 residues. Trimming stripped 2 bases from V and 10 bases from J, with 6 bases between. In germline, CDR1 is SGHTA, CDR2 FQGNSA. CDR3 sequence: CASSLQRSPLHF. The CDR3 DNA follows: TGTGCCAGCAGCTTACAGAGGTCACCCCTCCACTTT. The full variable domain, completed using reference TRBV7-2 and TRBJ1-6, is GAGVSQSPSNKVTEKGKDVELRCDPISGHTALYWYRQSLGQGLEFLIYFQGNSAPDKSGLPSDRFSAERTGGSVSTLTIQRTQQEDSAVYLCASSLQRSPLHFGNGTRLTVT.

The genes are TRBV28 and TRBJ2-1; 8 nucleotides align to TRBD2. In germline, CDR1 is MDHEN, CDR2 SYDVKM. Trimming took 7 bases from V and 9 from J; bases not matched to a gene: 11. The CDR3 runs to 14 residues. CDR3 nucleotide sequence: TGTGCCAGCATTGTACGGGGGGGCCTCGGTGAGCAGTTCTTC. Translated: CASIVRGGLGEQFF.

This sequence joins TRBV29-1 and TRBJ2-1, with TRBD1 identical over 9 bases. This CDR3 is built from 12 residues. The ends lost 5 bases at V and 9 bases at J; junction bases unmatched: 5. Germline V gene sequence: CDR1 SQVTM, CDR2 ANQGSEA. CDR3 nucleotide sequence: TGCAGCGTTAAACAGGGGGCAAGTGAGCAGTTCTTC. The encoded protein is CSVKQGASEQFF.

This clonotype was observed a few times. V is TRBV20-1 and J is TRBJ2-5, with TRBD2 identical over 12 bases. The germline gives CDR1 DFQATT, CDR2 SNEGSKA (reference sequence). J lost 4 bases, V lost 3 bases, and 3 bases had no gene match. The CDR3 runs to 14 residues. CDR3 region: CSASLTSGGETQYF. The CDR3 nucleotides read TGCAGTGCTAGCCTGACTAGCGGGGGAGAGACCCAGTACTTC.

This clonotype has just a few counts. The chain links TRBV24-1 to TRBJ2-1; 8 bases fit TRBD2. The CDR3 is 15 residues long. Germline CDR1 and CDR2: KGHDR and SFDVKD. Unmatched junction bases numbered 8, after V lost 2 bases and J lost 9 bases. The CDR3 spells CATSDYGGGNREQFF. In DNA form, the CDR3 reads TGTGCCACCAGTGATTATGGCGGGGGGAATCGTGAGCAGTTCTTC.

This clonotype was counted only a few times. V is TRBV6-5 and J is TRBJ2-4, with D maybe TRBD1 (6 bases). This CDR3 comprises 13 residues. The V gene lost 0 bases and the J gene lost 8 bases, with 8 bases spanning the gap. Germline assignment: CDR1 MNHEY and CDR2 SVGAGI. This CDR3 reads CASSYSQGYIQYF. CDR3 bases: TGTGCCAGCAGTTACTCACAGGGTTACATTCAGTACTTC.

This clonotype occurred a few times. V is TRBV28 and J is TRBJ1-6, with 7 nucleotides matching TRBD1. Germline lookup yields CDR1 MDHEN and CDR2 SYDVKM. The CDR3 runs to 17 residues. Losses at the gene ends were 4 bases for V and 8 bases for J; bases not matched to a gene: 14. The CDR3 DNA reads as TGTGCCAGCAGTTCCCATTTTACAGGGGTTGGGGATTCACCCCTCCACTTT. This codes for CASSSHFTGVGDSPLHF.

This clonotype came up once. V is TRBV12-3 or TRBV12-4 and J is TRBJ2-1; 9 bases agree with TRBD2. The CDR3 length is 14 residues. V lost 4 bases and J lost 8; bases outside the gene matches: 6. The CDR3 here is CASSSPAGGYEQFF. As DNA, the CDR3 is TGTGCCAGCAGTTCCCCAGCGGGGGGTTATGAGCAGTTCTTC.

This clonotype was detected only a few times. The rearrangement joins TRBV20-1 to TRBJ2-1; D possibly corresponds to TRBD1 (6 bases). The CDR3 extends over 12 amino acids. Germline V gene data show CDR1 as DFQATT and CDR2 as SNEGSKA (reference sequence). The V end lost 6 bases, the J end lost 3 bases, and 9 bases lay between the germline ends. The CDR3: CSAEDSYNEQFF. The CDR3 DNA reads TGCAGTGCCGAGGACAGCTACAATGAGCAGTTCTTC.

V gene TRBV20-1 combines with J gene TRBJ2-2, with D possibly matching TRBD2 (6 bases). The CDR3 loop spans 15 amino acids. V was shortened by 0 bases and J by 7 bases, with 15 bases between the two germline ends. Germline-derived CDR1 and CDR2 are DFQATT and SNEGSKA (reference sequence). The CDR3 DNA follows: TGCAGTGCTAGAGATCATCGGCGGGGAGTCGGGGAGCTGTTTTTT. This sequence encodes CSARDHRRGVGELFF.

The rearrangement uses TRBV6-2 or TRBV6-3 and TRBJ2-6; D is perhaps TRBD2 (5 bases). The V gene lost 1 base and the J gene lost 2 bases, with 6 bases spanning the gap. This CDR3 is built from 15 residues. CDR1 is MNHEY and CDR2 is SVGEGT in the germline V gene. CDR3 bases: TGTGCCAGCAGTTACTGGGGAGCTGGGGCCAACGTCCTGACTTTC. Protein product: CASSYWGAGANVLTF.

The rearrangement links TRBV5-1 to TRBJ2-3; D ambiguous. V gave up 3 bases and J gave up 5 bases, with 16 bases separating them. This CDR3 region has 15 residues. Germline-derived CDR1 and CDR2 are SGHRS and YFSETQ. As DNA, the CDR3 is TGCGCCAGCAGCTCCCGACACGCGATTGAAGATACGCAGTATTTT. As protein: CASSSRHAIEDTQYF. The entire variable domain, with the rest obtained from reference TRBV5-1 and TRBJ2-3, is as follows: KAGVTQTPRYLIKTRGQQVTLSCSPISGHRSVSWYQQTPGQGLQFLFEYFSETQRNKGNFPGRFSGRQFSNSRSEMNVSTLELGDSALYLCASSSRHAIEDTQYFGPGTRLTVL.

This chain uses TRBV7-2 with TRBJ1-1; D ambiguous. Trimming left V 1 base short and J 7 bases short, with 7 bases between. Germline V CDR1 and CDR2: SGHTA, FQGNSA. The CDR3 is 12 amino acids. The CDR3, as DNA: TGTGCCAGCAGCTTAGATGTCGGTGAAGCTTTCTTT. Amino acid sequence: CASSLDVGEAFF.

This clonotype was counted between two and nine times. The V call is TRBV2, the J call TRBJ2-3; the match to TRBD2 covers 8 bases. The V gene's germline CDR1 is SNHLY and CDR2 FYNNEI. The CDR3 totals 15 residues. J gave up 3 bases and V 6 bases, and 8 bases lay outside the gene matches. In DNA, the CDR3 is TGTGCCAGCAGATTACGCGGGGGGAGGACAGATACGCAGTATTTT. Translated: CASRLRGGRTDTQYF.

This clonotype was seen repeatedly, ten times or more. The chain employs TRBV7-9 and TRBJ2-7, with TRBD1 matching 9 bases. Looked up from germline, CDR1 is SEHNR and CDR2 is FQNEAQ (reference sequence). The length of the CDR3 is 14 residues. The V segment lost 5 bases and the J segment 0 bases; nucleotides outside the gene matches: 2. CDR3 amino acids: CASSTGQGSYEQYF. Written as DNA, the CDR3 is TGTGCCAGCAGCACGGGACAGGGCTCCTACGAGCAGTACTTC.

This clonotype showed up just a few times. The chain is built from TRBV10-3 and TRBJ2-3; D is undetermined. The CDR3 is 12 amino acids. V gave up 1 base and J gave up 5 bases, with 4 bases separating them. Looked up from germline, CDR1 is ENHRY and CDR2 is SYGVKD. The CDR3 DNA is TGTGCCATCAGTGAGTTCGGAGATACGCAGTATTTT. Its translation: CAISEFGDTQYF.

This clonotype was found a few times. The genes are TRBV5-1 and TRBJ1-2; 11 bases line up with TRBD1. V lost 0 bases, J lost 2 bases, and 0 bases stayed unmatched. The CDR3 sequence is 15 residues long. In germline, CDR1 is SGHRS, CDR2 YFSETQ. The CDR3 here is CASSLGTGGNYGYTF. The CDR3 bases are TGCGCCAGCAGCTTGGGGACAGGGGGCAACTATGGCTACACCTTC.